This T cell receptor (beta chain) was sequenced for a study of ipilimumab plus nivolumab after autologous stem cell transplantation. Study-wide context: Median doses per patient: a few ipilimumab, about eight nivolumab. Findings of the study overall: TCR repertoire, Treg phenotype and gut microbiota reportedly support more study of this approach.

Starting 14 to 28 days after autologous transplant, ipilimumab 1 mg/kg was given. Through week 26, nivolumab 3 mg/kg IV was given weeks 1, 4, 7, 10, then biweekly. V dropped 6 bases and J dropped 5 bases, with 16 bases sitting between them. This CDR3 has 14 residues. The V gene's germline CDR1 is SEHNR and CDR2 FQNEAQ (reference sequence). Clones were sequenced by immunoSEQ multiplex PCR, and TCRdb holds only the in-frame ones, with some missing. The data show roughly 45,000 clones, roughly 84% seen once. In regard to this clone: What it binds is not known.

Sample: PBMCs, taken in a trial of ipilimumab plus nivolumab as post-transplant consolidation. This clonotype originated in a male donor with multiple myeloma. The chain recombines TRBV7-9 with TRBJ1-2; D gene ambiguous. CDR3 in amino acids: CASSSNSPGYGYTF. CDR3 DNA: TGTGCCAGCAGTTCGAATTCGCCCGGGTATGGCTACACCTTC.